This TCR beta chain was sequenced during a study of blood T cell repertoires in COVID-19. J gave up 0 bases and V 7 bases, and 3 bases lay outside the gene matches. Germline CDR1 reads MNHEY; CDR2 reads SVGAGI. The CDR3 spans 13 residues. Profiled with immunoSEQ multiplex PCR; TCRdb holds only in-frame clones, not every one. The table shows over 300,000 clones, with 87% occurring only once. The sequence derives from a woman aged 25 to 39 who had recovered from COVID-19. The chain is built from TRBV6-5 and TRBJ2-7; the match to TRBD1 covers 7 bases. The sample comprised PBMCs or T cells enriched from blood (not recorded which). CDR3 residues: CASTGQSSYEQYF. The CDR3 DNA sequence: TGTGCCAGCACGGGACAGAGCTCCTACGAGCAGTACTTC.